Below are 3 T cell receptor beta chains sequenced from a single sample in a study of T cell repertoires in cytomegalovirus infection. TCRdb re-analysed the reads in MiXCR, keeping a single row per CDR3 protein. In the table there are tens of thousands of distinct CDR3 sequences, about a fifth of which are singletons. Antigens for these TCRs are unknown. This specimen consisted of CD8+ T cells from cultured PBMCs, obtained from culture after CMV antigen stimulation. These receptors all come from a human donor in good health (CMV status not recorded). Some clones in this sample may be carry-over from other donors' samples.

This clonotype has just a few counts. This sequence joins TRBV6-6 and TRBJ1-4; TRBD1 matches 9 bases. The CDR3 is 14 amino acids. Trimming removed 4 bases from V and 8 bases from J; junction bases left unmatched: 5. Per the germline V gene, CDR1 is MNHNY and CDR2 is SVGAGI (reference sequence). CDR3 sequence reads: CASSWTGAGEKLFF. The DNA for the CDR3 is TGTGCCAGCAGTTGGACAGGGGCTGGCGAAAAACTGTTTTTT.

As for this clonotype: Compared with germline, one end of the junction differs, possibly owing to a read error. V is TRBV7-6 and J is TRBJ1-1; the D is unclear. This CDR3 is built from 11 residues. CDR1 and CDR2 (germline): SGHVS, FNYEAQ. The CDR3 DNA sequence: TGTGCCAGCAGTTTAGACACTGAAGCTTTCTTT. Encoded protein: CASSLDTEAFF.

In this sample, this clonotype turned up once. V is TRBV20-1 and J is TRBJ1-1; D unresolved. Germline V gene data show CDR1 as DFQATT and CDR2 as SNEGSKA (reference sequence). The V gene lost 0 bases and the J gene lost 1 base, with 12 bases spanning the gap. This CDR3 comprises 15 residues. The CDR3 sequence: CSARDANTGNTEAFF. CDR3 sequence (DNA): TGCAGTGCTAGAGATGCCAATACGGGGAACACTGAAGCTTTCTTT.